This passage covers 14 T cell receptor beta chains from one sample sequenced in a study of graft-versus-host responses after intestinal transplantation. The repertoire was sequenced with immunoSEQ multiplex PCR; TCRdb's copy has only in-frame clones and lacks some. Altogether about 90,000 clones are present, approximately 95% being singletons, with the ten largest covering roughly 0.49%. No cognate antigen is known for these TCRs. This material consisted of unstimulated CD8+ T cells sorted from spleen or lymph node cells, taken before intestinal transplant. These receptors were taken from a human donor who received an intestinal transplant.

The chain links TRBV7-3 to TRBJ2-1; a possible D gene is TRBD2 (6 bases). The CDR3 has 17 residues. V lost 5 bases and J 2 bases, leaving 19 bases between the germline ends. CDR1 is SGHTA, CDR2 FQGTGA, per germline. CDR3 residues: CASSPTVGLTTYNEQFF. The CDR3 region has the DNA TGTGCCAGCAGCCCGACGGTCGGACTAACGACCTACAATGAGCAGTTCTTC.

The chain has TRBV7-9 and TRBJ2-7, with TRBD1 matching 8 bases. Germline CDR1 reads SEHNR; CDR2 reads FQNEAQ (reference sequence). This CDR3 region has 14 residues. The V and J ends lost 4 bases and 5 bases, in that order; junction bases with no gene match: 7. The CDR3 nucleotides are TGTGCCAGCAGCTCGCCAGGGGGCGCCCACGAGCAGTACTTC. It specifies CASSSPGGAHEQYF.

The rearrangement joins TRBV25-1 to TRBJ1-2; D perhaps matches TRBD1 (6 bases). Trimming took off 2 bases at V and 5 bases at J, with 9 bases between the two ends. The germline V gene has CDR1 MGHDK and CDR2 SYGVNS. The CDR3 consists of 13 residues. The CDR3 region is CASSEGGRYGYTF. CDR3 nucleotides: TGTGCCAGCAGTGAAGGGGGCAGGTATGGCTACACCTTC.

CDR3 amino acids: CASSLGSRAGYTF. Here the CDR3 DNA reads TGTGCCAGCAGCTTAGGTAGCAGGGCTGGCTACACCTTC. The chain is built from TRBV7-2 and TRBJ1-2, with a tentative D call TRBD1 (5 bases). CDR1 and CDR2 (germline): SGHTA, FQGNSA. V was clipped by 1 base and J by 7 bases, with 10 bases between them. The CDR3 loop spans 13 amino acids.

The V call is TRBV6-6, the J call TRBJ1-6; TRBD1 matches at 7 bases. V trimming: 2 bases; J trimming: 6 bases; junction bases outside the gene matches: 4. The length of the CDR3 is 15 residues. Per the germline V gene, CDR1 is MNHNY and CDR2 is SVGAGI (reference sequence). The CDR3 sequence is CASSYPGTVNSPLHF. The CDR3 bases are TGTGCCAGCAGTTACCCCGGGACAGTTAATTCACCCCTCCACTTT.

The V call is TRBV19, the J call TRBJ2-3; 8 bases match TRBD2. This CDR3 comprises 14 residues. Germline lookup yields CDR1 LNHDA and CDR2 SQIVND (reference sequence). V lost 5 bases and J lost 2; bases outside the gene matches: 3. In nucleotides, the CDR3 is TGTGCCAGTAGTTTCGGACTAGCCACAGATACGCAGTATTTT. Translating gives CASSFGLATDTQYF. The whole variable domain, filled in from reference TRBV19 and TRBJ2-3, reads DGGITQSPKYLFRKEGQNVTLSCEQNLNHDAMYWYRQDPGQGLRLIYYSQIVNDFQKGDIAEGYSVSREKKESFPLTVTSAQKNPTAFYLCASSFGLATDTQYFGPGTRLTVL.

The rearrangement joins TRBV5-4 to TRBJ2-4, with 8 bases lining up with TRBD2. Germline trimming cut 2 bases from V and 5 bases from J; bases unmatched to any gene: 3. The CDR3 contains 14 residues. Germline CDR1 reads SGHNT; CDR2 reads YYREEE (reference sequence). CDR3 loop: CASSFSGGENIQYF. DNA for the CDR3: TGTGCCAGCAGCTTCAGCGGGGGAGAAAACATTCAGTACTTC. Full variable domain (outside the CDR3, taken from reference TRBV5-4 and TRBJ2-4): ETGVTQSPTHLIKTRGQQVTLRCSSQSGHNTVSWYQQALGQGPQFIFQYYREEENGRGNFPPRFSGLQFPNYSSELNVNALELDDSALYLCASSFSGGENIQYFGAGTRLSVL.

The chain links TRBV11-2 to TRBJ2-7; 14 bases map to TRBD2. V trimming: 5 bases; J trimming: 2 bases; junction bases outside the gene matches: 2. Germline-derived CDR1 and CDR2 are SGHAT and FQNNGV. The CDR3 spans 15 residues. In DNA, the CDR3 is TGTGCCAGCAGCCCGGGACTAGCGGGAGCCTACGAGCAGTACTTC. This codes for CASSPGLAGAYEQYF.

This chain uses TRBV7-9 with TRBJ1-5; 7 bases are a match to TRBD1. The J segment lost 1 base and the V segment lost 4 bases, leaving 1 base of the junction unmatched. The germline CDR1 and CDR2 sequences are SEHNR and FQNEAQ (reference sequence). This CDR3 comprises 14 residues. Here the CDR3 DNA reads TGTGCCAGCAGCTCAGGGGGGAGCAATCAGCCCCAGCATTTT. This sequence encodes CASSSGGSNQPQHF. The variable domain in full, completed from reference TRBV7-9 and TRBJ1-5, reads DTGVSQNPRHKITKRGQNVTFRCDPISEHNRLYWYRQTLGQGPEFLTYFQNEAQLEKSRLLSDRFSAERPKGSFSTLEIQRTEQGDSAMYLCASSSGGSNQPQHFGDGTRLSIL.

A single count supports this clone. This chain uses TRBV6-1 with TRBJ1-2; possible D gene TRBD1, 6 bases. Germline CDR1 is MNHNS and CDR2 is SASEGT. Trimming took off 4 bases at V and 13 bases at J, with 22 bases between the two ends. This CDR3 has 14 residues. The chain's CDR3 is CASSGARIQGAATF. DNA for the CDR3: TGTGCCAGCAGTGGAGCACGGATACAGGGAGCTGCCACCTTC.

The chain couples TRBV9 to TRBJ1-2; tentative D call: TRBD1 (5 bases). V gave up 8 bases and J gave up 8 bases, with 16 bases separating them. The CDR3 contains 12 residues. The germline gives CDR1 SGDLS, CDR2 YYNGEE. The CDR3 DNA sequence: TGTGCCAGTCTCGACAGTATGAGGGGCTACACCTTC. Encoded protein: CASLDSMRGYTF.

This clone was recorded a few times. The V gene is TRBV11-3, the J gene TRBJ2-7; 7 positions match TRBD1. There are 13 residues in the CDR3. Trimming removed 4 bases from V and 3 bases from J; junction bases left unmatched: 3. The germline CDR1 and CDR2 sequences are SGHNT and YENEEA. In DNA form, the CDR3 reads TGTGCCAGCAGCTCCCGGGACAGCTACGAGCAGTACTTC. Translation: CASSSRDSYEQYF.

The chain employs TRBV11-3 and TRBJ2-3; TRBD1 is a possible D gene (5 bases). This CDR3 region has 15 residues. V lost 4 bases, J lost 2 bases, and 13 bases lay in between. CDR1 is SGHNT, CDR2 YENEEA, per germline. CDR3 coding DNA: TGTGCCAGCAGCTATGCCGAGGACAACACAGATACGCAGTATTTT. It encodes CASSYAEDNTDTQYF.

The chain links TRBV7-9 to TRBJ2-1; D gene unclear. From germline, CDR1 is SEHNR and CDR2 FQNEAQ (reference sequence). The CDR3 runs to 12 residues. V was cut by 5 bases and J by 7 bases, with 9 bases left in between. The CDR3 DNA follows: TGTGCCAGCAGCCCCCTCGGGAATGAGCAGTTCTTC. Its protein product is CASSPLGNEQFF.